Below, 28 T cell receptor beta chains from the same sample are listed, as sequenced in a study of blood T cell repertoires in COVID-19. Sequencing used immunoSEQ multiplex PCR; TCRdb keeps in-frame clones, though not all of them. Here the sample spans roughly 300,000 clones, more than 85% being singletons. The sequencing input was PBMCs or T cells enriched from blood (not recorded which). These receptors were collected from a woman in her twenties or thirties who had recovered from COVID-19.

The rearrangement uses TRBV18 and TRBJ2-1; 10 bases agree with TRBD1. After removal of 6 bases from V and 1 base from J, the junction contained 3 bases not matched to a gene. This CDR3 has 15 residues. CDR1 is KGHSH, CDR2 LQKENI, per germline. The CDR3 DNA is TGTGCCAGCTCGCAGGGACAGGGGTCCTACAATGAGCAGTTCTTC. Residues: CASSQGQGSYNEQFF.

This rearrangement joins TRBV7-2 to TRBJ2-2, with 12 bases matching TRBD2. From germline, CDR1 is SGHTA and CDR2 FQGNSA. The J segment lost 0 bases and the V segment lost 5 bases, leaving 7 bases of the junction unmatched. This CDR3 is built from 18 residues. CDR3 loop: CASSPRLAGASNTGELFF. The CDR3 DNA sequence: TGTGCCAGCAGCCCAAGACTAGCGGGGGCCTCGAACACCGGGGAGCTGTTTTTT.

The V and J genes are TRBV28 and TRBJ1-5; no reliable D call. V lost 8 bases to trimming and J lost 2 bases, with 16 bases between them. Germline CDR1 reads MDHEN; CDR2 reads SYDVKM. CDR3 length: 15 residues. The CDR3 here is CASHVVGRGNQPQHF. CDR3 DNA sequence: TGTGCCAGCCACGTAGTTGGGAGGGGCAATCAGCCCCAGCATTTT.

The genes are TRBV19 and TRBJ2-7; possibly TRBD2 for D (6 bases). The CDR3 covers 16 residues. CDR1 is LNHDA, CDR2 SQIVND, per germline (reference sequence). Trimming stripped 6 bases from V and 0 bases from J, with 18 bases between. CDR3 protein: CASRGAGTPTSYEQYF. The CDR3 coding sequence is TGTGCCAGTAGAGGCGCCGGGACTCCGACCTCCTACGAGCAGTACTTC.

The V gene is TRBV7-9, the J gene TRBJ1-1; D possibly corresponds to TRBD1 (5 bases). V was clipped by 5 bases and J by 0 bases, with 16 bases between them. The CDR3 spans 16 residues. Germline-derived CDR1 and CDR2 are SEHNR and FQNEAQ (reference sequence). The DNA for the CDR3 is TGTGCCAGCAGCCCCCACACAGGCTCACTGAACACTGAAGCTTTCTTT. It translates to CASSPHTGSLNTEAFF. Drawing the rest from reference TRBV7-9 and TRBJ1-1, the complete variable domain is DTGVSQNPRHKITKRGQNVTFRCDPISEHNRLYWYRQTLGQGPEFLTYFQNEAQLEKSRLLSDRFSAERPKGSFSTLEIQRTEQGDSAMYLCASSPHTGSLNTEAFFGQGTRLTVV.

This sequence joins TRBV7-2 and TRBJ1-6, with D perhaps matching TRBD1 (6 bases). This CDR3 has 16 amino acids. CDR1 is SGHTA, CDR2 FQGNSA, per germline. V dropped 4 bases and J dropped 13 bases, with 23 bases sitting between them. The CDR3 sequence is CASSSTLQGTGGPLHF. CDR3 DNA sequence: TGTGCCAGCAGCTCGACCCTACAGGGAACGGGAGGTCCCCTCCACTTT.

V usage is TRBV29-1 and J usage is TRBJ1-1, with D possibly TRBD1 on 5 matching bases. The CDR3 runs to 11 residues. Trimming left V 7 bases short and J 11 bases short, with 17 bases between. Germline CDR1 is SQVTM and CDR2 is ANQGSEA. The CDR3 DNA sequence: TGCAGCGAAACTACAGCCCGGGGGGCTTTCTTT. This codes for CSETTARGAFF.

V and J are TRBV24-1 and TRBJ1-2, with TRBD1 identical over 10 bases. With V trimmed by 4 bases and J by 8 bases, 9 bases remained unmatched. Germline loops: CDR1 KGHDR, CDR2 SFDVKD. The CDR3 is made up of 15 amino acids. CDR3 coding DNA: TGTGCCACCAGTGACGGACCGGGACAGGGGAGGGGCTACACCTTC. Amino acid sequence: CATSDGPGQGRGYTF.

This chain uses TRBV3-1 (or the pseudogene TRBV3-2) with TRBJ1-2, with a possible D match to TRBD1 (5 bases). The CDR3 is made up of 16 amino acids. Germline CDR1 LGHDT, CDR2 YNNKEL (reference sequence). V lost 2 bases to trimming and J lost 6 bases, with 19 bases between them. The CDR3 here is CASSQNPDSLGDGYTF. DNA of the CDR3: TGTGCCAGCAGCCAAAACCCCGACAGCCTTGGCGATGGCTACACCTTC.

About this clone: The sample carries other DNA sequences with the same CDR3. The chain combines TRBV5-4 with TRBJ1-4; D ambiguous. The CDR3 runs 13 residues. CDR1 SGHNT and CDR2 YYREEE come from the germline V gene (reference sequence). V was shortened by 2 bases and J by 5 bases, with 7 bases between the two germline ends. CDR3 amino acids: CASSLPGNEKLFF. The CDR3 bases are TGTGCCAGCAGCTTACCGGGAAATGAAAAACTGTTTTTT. Looking up the rest from reference TRBV5-4 and TRBJ1-4 gives the full variable domain: ETGVTQSPTHLIKTRGQQVTLRCSSQSGHNTVSWYQQALGQGPQFIFQYYREEENGRGNFPPRFSGLQFPNYSSELNVNALELDDSALYLCASSLPGNEKLFFGSGTQLSVL.

This clone was found many times. CDR3 amino acids: CASSQPGTSYEQYF. The CDR3 nucleotides are TGTGCCAGCAGCCAACCCGGGACTAGTTACGAGCAGTACTTC. The V call is TRBV7-2, the J call TRBJ2-7; 8 nucleotides line up with TRBD2. The V gene end was trimmed by 5 bases and the J gene end by 4 bases; junction bases not matched to a gene: 7. The germline V gene encodes CDR1 SGHTA and CDR2 FQGNSA. This CDR3 comprises 14 residues.

CDR3 DNA: TGTGCCAGCGGTACTAGGGAGGACTCCGCCTACAATGAGCAGTTCTTC. Translation gives CASGTREDSAYNEQFF. This chain uses TRBV7-2 with TRBJ2-1; D may be TRBD2 (6 bases). The CDR3 extends over 16 amino acids. Looked up from germline, CDR1 is SGHTA and CDR2 is FQGNSA. V lost 8 bases, J lost 2 bases, and 19 bases lay in between.

The chain uses TRBV10-3 and TRBJ1-5; D is undetermined. The CDR3 length is 15 residues. CDR1 and CDR2 (germline): ENHRY, SYGVKD. Trimming took off 4 bases at V and 6 bases at J, with 16 bases between the two ends. The chain's CDR3 is CAISGPGLLGQPQHF. In DNA, the CDR3 is TGTGCCATCAGTGGACCAGGACTGTTAGGTCAGCCCCAGCATTTT.

The rearrangement links TRBV5-1 to TRBJ2-7; TRBD1 agrees at 7 bases. This CDR3 has 17 amino acids. The V gene end was trimmed by 5 bases and the J gene end by 4 bases; junction bases not matched to a gene: 18. From germline, CDR1 is SGHRS and CDR2 YFSETQ. CDR3 in amino acids: CASSRAAIDRDLYEQYF. CDR3 DNA: TGCGCCAGCAGTAGAGCGGCAATAGACAGGGATCTGTACGAGCAGTACTTC. The full variable domain, in which reference TRBV5-1 and TRBJ2-7 provide the parts outside the CDR3, is KAGVTQTPRYLIKTRGQQVTLSCSPISGHRSVSWYQQTPGQGLQFLFEYFSETQRNKGNFPGRFSGRQFSNSRSEMNVSTLELGDSALYLCASSRAAIDRDLYEQYFGPGTRLTVT.

The chain has TRBV2 and TRBJ2-1; D is perhaps TRBD1 (6 bases). V dropped 6 bases and J dropped 7 bases, with 10 bases sitting between them. Germline values: CDR1 SNHLY, CDR2 FYNNEI. The CDR3 is 12 residues long. CDR3 amino acids: CASRRGGNEQFF. The DNA of the CDR3 is TGTGCCAGCAGGAGAGGGGGTAATGAGCAGTTCTTC.

The V and J genes are TRBV18 and TRBJ2-3, with a weak D call TRBD1 (6 bases). The germline V gene has CDR1 KGHSH and CDR2 LQKENI. V was cut by 3 bases and J by 3 bases, with 13 bases left in between. This CDR3 is 15 amino acids long. CDR3 sequence: CASSPARGWTDTQYF. The CDR3 nucleotides are TGTGCCAGCTCACCCGCTAGGGGGTGGACAGATACGCAGTATTTT.

V gene TRBV5-1 combines with J gene TRBJ1-6, with D hard to call. V was cut by 3 bases and J by 10 bases, with 11 bases left in between. Germline assignment: CDR1 SGHRS and CDR2 YFSETQ. There are 13 residues in the CDR3. This CDR3 reads CASSWTRGSPLHF. CDR3 nucleotide sequence: TGCGCCAGCAGCTGGACCCGGGGATCACCCCTCCACTTT.

V usage is TRBV28 and J usage is TRBJ1-4, with D maybe TRBD1 (5 bases). The germline V gene encodes CDR1 MDHEN and CDR2 SYDVKM. Trimming stripped 5 bases from V and 10 bases from J, with 11 bases between. The CDR3 is made up of 12 amino acids. The CDR3 DNA sequence: TGTGCCAGCAGTCCCCCTAGGGGAAAACTGTTTTTT. Encoded protein: CASSPPRGKLFF.

As DNA, the CDR3 is TGTGCCAGCAGCTCAACAGGGGATCCTGAAAATCAGCCCCAGCATTTT. It yields the protein CASSSTGDPENQPQHF. V usage is TRBV5-5 and J usage is TRBJ1-5; 7 nucleotides line up with TRBD1. Germline values: CDR1 SGHKS, CDR2 YYEKEE (reference sequence). The CDR3 sequence is 16 residues long. V trimming: 3 bases; J trimming: 4 bases; junction bases outside the gene matches: 10.

V gene TRBV6-5 combines with J gene TRBJ2-7; a possible D gene is TRBD2 (7 bases). V was trimmed by 0 bases and J by 5 bases, leaving 14 bases between them. The CDR3 runs to 15 residues. Germline V gene data show CDR1 as MNHEY and CDR2 as SVGAGI. CDR3: CASSYSRGGRDEQYF. The CDR3, as DNA: TGTGCCAGCAGTTACTCGAGGGGGGGCAGGGACGAGCAGTACTTC.

This chain joins TRBV6-5 and TRBJ2-1; a weak D match, TRBD1 (6 bases). The germline gives CDR1 MNHEY, CDR2 SVGAGI. V was cut by 6 bases and J by 8 bases, with 14 bases left in between. CDR3 length: 13 amino acids. The DNA for the CDR3 is TGTGCCAGCAGCACCATGCACAGGGATGAGCAGTTCTTC. Encoded protein: CASSTMHRDEQFF.

The chain has TRBV19 and TRBJ1-1, with 8 bases lining up with TRBD1. The CDR3 has 11 residues. Trimming took 7 bases from V and 11 from J; bases not matched to a gene: 6. Germline V lookup: CDR1 LNHDA, CDR2 SQIVND (reference sequence). The DNA of the CDR3 is TGTGCCAGTAACGACAGGGGTGGTGCTTTCTTT. It encodes CASNDRGGAFF.

V and J are TRBV5-1 and TRBJ2-1, with 12 nucleotides matching TRBD1. Germline CDR1 is SGHRS and CDR2 is YFSETQ. This CDR3 is 15 amino acids long. V lost 2 bases to trimming and J lost 7 bases; unmatched junction nucleotides: 4. This CDR3 reads CASSFRDRGLNEQFF. The CDR3 DNA follows: TGCGCCAGCAGCTTCCGGGACAGGGGGCTTAATGAGCAGTTCTTC.

The chain couples TRBV7-5 to TRBJ2-2; no check of the table's D call, TRBD2, against the DNA was made. TRBV7-5 constitutes a pseudogene. The CDR3 sequence is 13 residues long. The CDR3 coding sequence is TGTGTCCCCCGGGGGGGCCACACCGGGGAGCTGTTTTTT. Its protein product is CVPRGGHTGELFF.

V usage is TRBV9 and J usage is TRBJ1-1; the D is unclear. CDR1 SGDLS and CDR2 YYNGEE come from the germline V gene. V lost 0 bases and J 7 bases, leaving 10 bases between the germline ends. This CDR3 has 13 amino acids. This chain's CDR3 is CASSVAGRSEAFF. Written as DNA, the CDR3 is TGTGCCAGCAGCGTAGCCGGGAGGAGTGAAGCTTTCTTT. Drawing the rest from reference TRBV9 and TRBJ1-1, the complete variable domain is DSGVTQTPKHLITATGQRVTLRCSPRSGDLSVYWYQQSLDQGLQFLIQYYNGEERAKGNILERFSAQQFPDLHSELNLSSLELGDSALYFCASSVAGRSEAFFGQGTRLTVV.

This chain links TRBV3-1 (or the pseudogene TRBV3-2) with TRBJ1-5; the match to TRBD1 covers 8 bases. The junction had 8 bases not matched to a gene; V was cut back by 0 bases and J by 1 base. Germline V gives CDR1 LGHDT, CDR2 YNNKEL (reference sequence). This CDR3 comprises 18 residues. The CDR3 protein is CASSQDFRGRESNQPQHF. The CDR3 bases are TGTGCCAGCAGCCAAGATTTCAGGGGGCGAGAAAGCAATCAGCCCCAGCATTTT.

The V gene is TRBV14, the J gene TRBJ2-1; TRBD2 matches 8 bases. Germline loops: CDR1 SGHDN, CDR2 FVKESK. The ends lost 5 bases at V and 7 bases at J; junction bases unmatched: 10. This CDR3 spans 15 amino acids. The CDR3 bases are TGTGCCAGCAGCTCACGGGGGGGTGGACCTAATGAGCAGTTCTTC. Amino acid sequence: CASSSRGGGPNEQFF. Full variable domain (outside the CDR3, taken from reference TRBV14 and TRBJ2-1): EAGVTQFPSHSVIEKGQTVTLRCDPISGHDNLYWYRRVMGKEIKFLLHFVKESKQDESGMPNNRFLAERTGGTYSTLKVQPAELEDSGVYFCASSSRGGGPNEQFFGPGTRLTVL.

In this sample, this clone turned up once. This rearrangement joins TRBV19 to TRBJ1-2; D is undetermined. CDR1 and CDR2 (germline): LNHDA, SQIVND (reference sequence). This CDR3 region has 16 residues. With 5 bases removed from V and 4 bases from J, the gap between germline ends came to 20 bases. The CDR3 coding sequence is TGTGCCAGTAGTGTTGGACTATTGGGAAACCGCTATGGCTACACCTTC. Protein: CASSVGLLGNRYGYTF.